The 26 T cell receptor beta chains below all came from one sample that was sequenced in a study of T-cell memory formation after mild COVID-19. TCRdb passed the 5' RACE reads through MiXCR, listing each CDR3 protein once. The data hold hundreds of thousands of distinct CDR3 sequences, with 24% observed a single time. Source material: PBMCs or a T cell subset sorted from them (not recorded which). The receptors derive from an adult woman who had mild COVID-19 (a few samples of this study predate the infection). Cell type and time point are not known.

The chain combines TRBV24-1 with TRBJ2-3; D gene unclear. Per germline, CDR1 KGHDR and CDR2 SFDVKD. The CDR3 runs 14 residues. Trimming stripped 9 bases from V and 0 bases from J, with 12 bases between. As DNA, the CDR3 is TGTGCCACCTCACGCGCATTTAGCACAGATACGCAGTATTTT. This gives the protein CATSRAFSTDTQYF.

This clonotype appeared a few times. The gene calls are TRBV29-1 and TRBJ1-5; TRBD1 matches at 9 bases. This CDR3 is 15 amino acids long. Germline V lookup: CDR1 SQVTM, CDR2 ANQGSEA. V gave up 5 bases and J gave up 4 bases; unmatched junction bases: 9. CDR3 sequence: CSVSDRGLGNQPQHF. As DNA, the CDR3 is TGCAGCGTTTCGGACAGGGGTTTAGGAAATCAGCCCCAGCATTTT.

The CDR3 spells CASSSGLAGQAYTGELFF. The CDR3 DNA is TGTGCCAGCAGCTCGGGACTAGCGGGACAAGCATACACCGGGGAGCTGTTTTTT. The chain uses TRBV11-1 and TRBJ2-2; 13 nucleotides align to TRBD2. V shed 4 bases and J 3 bases; nucleotides not matched to a gene: 8. There are 18 residues in the CDR3. Per the germline V gene, CDR1 is SGHAT and CDR2 is FQDESV (reference sequence).

A few counts support this clonotype. The rearrangement joins TRBV7-9 to TRBJ2-5; 7 bases map to TRBD1. CDR1 SEHNR and CDR2 FQNEAQ come from the germline V gene (reference sequence). V was clipped by 5 bases and J by 1 base; unmatched bases: 4. The CDR3 has 14 residues. The CDR3 DNA follows: TGTGCCAGCAGCATACAGGGGAGCCAAGAGACCCAGTACTTC. Protein: CASSIQGSQETQYF. The complete variable domain, with remaining parts taken from reference TRBV7-9 and TRBJ2-5, reads DTGVSQNPRHKITKRGQNVTFRCDPISEHNRLYWYRQTLGQGPEFLTYFQNEAQLEKSRLLSDRFSAERPKGSFSTLEIQRTEQGDSAMYLCASSIQGSQETQYFGPGTRLLVL.

Only a few counts were recorded for this clonotype. The chain couples TRBV5-5 to TRBJ2-7, with D tentatively TRBD2 (5 bases). The CDR3 consists of 13 residues. Germline values: CDR1 SGHKS, CDR2 YYEKEE (reference sequence). V was clipped by 3 bases and J by 12 bases, with 19 bases between them. CDR3 coding DNA: TGTGCCAGCAGCTGGGGAGTTGCCCAACAGCCGTACTTC. This encodes CASSWGVAQQPYF.

The chain uses TRBV29-1 and TRBJ2-3, with 8 bases matching TRBD1. CDR3 length: 14 residues. V was clipped by 7 bases and J by 2 bases; unmatched bases: 8. Germline V CDR1 and CDR2: SQVTM, ANQGSEA. In nucleotides, the CDR3 is TGCAGCGCAGACAGGGGCTCTTACACAGATACGCAGTATTTT. Encoded protein: CSADRGSYTDTQYF.

This clonotype was observed a handful of times. This sequence joins TRBV5-1 and TRBJ2-5, with a weak D call TRBD2 (8 bases). The CDR3 covers 15 residues. The germline gives CDR1 SGHRS, CDR2 YFSETQ. V lost 3 bases, J lost 4 bases, and 16 bases lay in between. As DNA, the CDR3 is TGCGCCAGCAGCTCGGGAGGGGGCGCAGGAGAGACCCAGTACTTC. Amino acids: CASSSGGGAGETQYF.

This clonotype has more than one count but fewer than ten. The DNA of the CDR3 is TGTGCCAGCAGCTTCTCTAGCGGGAAAGATGCCGGGGAGCTGTTTTTT. Protein sequence: CASSFSSGKDAGELFF. This chain connects TRBV9 to TRBJ2-2; 9 bases line up with TRBD2. Per germline, CDR1 SGDLS and CDR2 YYNGEE. The CDR3 covers 16 residues. The trim removed 4 bases at V and 6 bases at J, leaving 10 bases unmatched. The full variable domain, completed using reference TRBV9 and TRBJ2-2, is DSGVTQTPKHLITATGQRVTLRCSPRSGDLSVYWYQQSLDQGLQFLIQYYNGEERAKGNILERFSAQQFPDLHSELNLSSLELGDSALYFCASSFSSGKDAGELFFGEGSRLTVL.

This clonotype occurred many times. The rearrangement joins TRBV7-3 to TRBJ2-5; the match to TRBD1 covers 8 bases. The CDR3 is made up of 13 amino acids. J gave up 4 bases and V 10 bases, and 8 bases lay outside the gene matches. Germline CDR1 reads SGHTA; CDR2 reads FQGTGA. The CDR3 nucleotides are TGTGCCACCGGACAGGGTATGGGAGAGACCCAGTACTTC. Translated, it gives CATGQGMGETQYF.

This clonotype came up many times. The chain carries TRBV9 and TRBJ2-7; 12 nucleotides line up with TRBD2. The germline gives CDR1 SGDLS, CDR2 YYNGEE. Trimming took 3 bases from V and 1 from J; bases not matched to a gene: 8. This CDR3 is 17 amino acids long. This CDR3 is CASSASLLAGGSYEQYF. The CDR3 DNA is TGTGCCAGCAGCGCTTCCCTCCTAGCGGGAGGGTCCTACGAGCAGTACTTC.

The chain joins TRBV29-1 to TRBJ2-1, with D possibly matching TRBD2 (6 bases). The CDR3 extends over 14 amino acids. Trimming took 5 bases from V and 1 from J, leaving 12 bases between them. The germline V gene encodes CDR1 SQVTM and CDR2 ANQGSEA. The DNA for the CDR3 is TGCAGCGTTTCGTTCAGCGGGTCCTACAATGAGCAGTTCTTC. Protein: CSVSFSGSYNEQFF.

The rearrangement uses TRBV6-2 or TRBV6-3 and TRBJ2-5, with 10 nucleotides matching TRBD2. This CDR3 has 17 amino acids. J gave up 4 bases and V 0 bases, and 8 bases lay outside the gene matches. Germline V gene sequence: CDR1 MNHEY, CDR2 SVGEGT. CDR3 sequence: CASSYSRLAGARETQYF. The CDR3 DNA follows: TGTGCCAGCAGTTACTCAAGGCTAGCGGGAGCTCGAGAGACCCAGTACTTC.

This clonotype was detected ten times or more. V and J are TRBV20-1 and TRBJ1-3; D uncertain. In germline, CDR1 is DFQATT, CDR2 SNEGSKA (reference sequence). V was cut by 0 bases and J by 0 bases, with 15 bases left in between. There are 17 residues in the CDR3. CDR3 coding DNA: TGCAGTGCTAGAGATGCGGGCATCGGGGACTCTGGAAACACCATATATTTT. Translating it yields CSARDAGIGDSGNTIYF.

This chain connects TRBV7-8 to TRBJ1-5; 8 bases map to TRBD1. The CDR3 extends over 15 amino acids. V dropped 1 base and J dropped 2; count of bases not matched to a gene: 1. CDR1 and CDR2 from the germline V gene are SGHVS and FQNEAQ. CDR3: CASSLEQGGNQPQHF. CDR3 coding DNA: TGTGCCAGCAGCTTAGAACAGGGGGGCAATCAGCCCCAGCATTTT. The entire variable domain, with the rest obtained from reference TRBV7-8 and TRBJ1-5, is as follows: GAGVSQSPRYKVAKRGQDVALRCDPISGHVSLFWYQQALGQGPEFLTYFQNEAQLDKSGLPSDRFFAERPEGSVSTLKIQRTQQEDSAVYLCASSLEQGGNQPQHFGDGTRLSIL.

The V and J genes are TRBV5-1 and TRBJ2-1; 8 bases agree with TRBD2. Trimming at V came to 0 bases and at J to 3 bases, leaving 8 bases not matched to a gene. Germline V gene lookup returns CDR1 SGHRS and CDR2 YFSETQ. CDR3 length equals 17 residues. CDR3 protein: CASSLVPGGEIYNEQFF. The CDR3 DNA sequence: TGCGCCAGCAGCTTGGTCCCCGGGGGGGAAATCTACAATGAGCAGTTCTTC.

This clonotype was counted a few times. V usage is TRBV19 and J usage is TRBJ1-5, with no clear D. V was shortened by 3 bases and J by 3 bases, with 9 bases between the two germline ends. CDR1 is LNHDA and CDR2 is SQIVND in the germline V gene (reference sequence). This CDR3 region has 14 residues. CDR3 sequence: CASSIRAPNQPQHF. CDR3 sequence (DNA): TGTGCCAGTAGTATTCGGGCTCCCAATCAGCCCCAGCATTTT.

This chain connects TRBV12-3 or TRBV12-4 to TRBJ1-5; TRBD1 aligns across 9 bases. CDR3 length: 14 amino acids. Trimming at V came to 3 bases and at J to 6 bases, leaving 3 bases not matched to a gene. The CDR3 spells CASSLTGGIQPQHF. For the CDR3, the DNA is TGTGCCAGCAGTTTGACAGGGGGGATTCAGCCCCAGCATTTT.

The V gene is TRBV5-1, the J gene TRBJ1-6; TRBD1 aligns across 9 bases. Germline V lookup: CDR1 SGHRS, CDR2 YFSETQ. The CDR3 covers 17 residues. V shed 4 bases, J shed 0 bases, and the junction held 5 bases outside the gene matches. DNA of the CDR3: TGCGCCAGCAGCCCCGGGACAGGGAGCTCCTATAATTCACCCCTCCACTTT. This codes for CASSPGTGSSYNSPLHF.

The table lists this clonotype with a few counts. The chain has TRBV4-2 and TRBJ1-4, with D unresolved. There are 15 residues in the CDR3. Trimming left V 0 bases short and J 2 bases short, with 7 bases between. CDR1 and CDR2 (germline): LGHNA, YNFKEQ. The CDR3 here is CASSQESVTNEKLFF. The CDR3, as DNA: TGTGCCAGCAGCCAAGAAAGCGTGACTAATGAAAAACTGTTTTTT.

This chain connects TRBV27 to TRBJ2-5; TRBD2 aligns across 13 bases. The trim removed 2 bases at V and 9 bases at J, leaving 9 bases unmatched. The CDR3 runs to 16 residues. Germline CDR1 MNHEY, CDR2 SMNVEV (reference sequence). This CDR3 is CASSLLPPGLAGSQYF. The CDR3 coding sequence is TGTGCCAGCAGTTTACTACCCCCGGGACTAGCGGGGTCCCAGTACTTC.

This clonotype turned up a few times. The V call is TRBV7-2, the J call TRBJ2-2; D is perhaps TRBD2 (6 bases). The CDR3 has 15 residues. Germline V CDR1 and CDR2: SGHTA, FQGNSA. Trimming removed 3 bases from V and 6 bases from J, with 14 bases in between. The CDR3 region has the DNA TGTGCCAGCAGCTTGGAGCGGGCTCGATCCGGGGAGCTGTTTTTT. Translation gives CASSLERARSGELFF.

This clonotype has just a few counts. V usage is TRBV4-1 and J usage is TRBJ2-3; 14 bases map to TRBD2. CDR3 size: 16 residues. Germline V gives CDR1 MGHRA, CDR2 YSYEKL. V was clipped by 6 bases and J by 0 bases; unmatched bases: 2. The CDR3 nucleotides read TGCGCCAGCAGTCGACTAGCGGGGGGGAGCACAGATACGCAGTATTTT. Translating it yields CASSRLAGGSTDTQYF.

The chain is built from TRBV20-1 and TRBJ1-1, with D perhaps matching TRBD1 (6 bases). There are 19 residues in the CDR3. Germline V gene sequence: CDR1 DFQATT, CDR2 SNEGSKA (reference sequence). CDR3 bases: TGCAGCCGAAACCTTTATGGGGGTGGGGGCAGGGTAATGAACACTGAAGCTTTCTTT. Protein product: CSRNLYGGGGRVMNTEAFF.

The chain is built from TRBV18 and TRBJ1-2, with TRBD1 identical over 9 bases. The CDR3 is 15 residues long. The junction had 6 bases not matched to a gene; V was cut back by 3 bases and J by 4 bases. Germline-derived CDR1 and CDR2 are KGHSH and LQKENI. Written as DNA, the CDR3 is TGTGCCAGCTCACCTACAGGGGGCGGATTCTATGGCTACACCTTC. Protein: CASSPTGGGFYGYTF.

This chain links TRBV7-9 with TRBJ1-1; a weak D match, TRBD1 (5 bases). This CDR3 is built from 15 residues. Germline V lookup: CDR1 SEHNR, CDR2 FQNEAQ (reference sequence). The ends were cut back, 1 base at V and 1 base at J, with 10 bases in the middle. DNA for the CDR3: TGTGCCAGCAGCTTAGGAGGGGCTCAGAACACTGAAGCTTTCTTT. This translates into CASSLGGAQNTEAFF.

This clonotype came up a few times. This sequence joins TRBV18 and TRBJ2-5, with 8 bases identical to TRBD1. From germline, CDR1 is KGHSH and CDR2 LQKENI. Losses at the gene ends were 4 bases for V and 7 bases for J; bases not matched to a gene: 5. This CDR3 has 13 amino acids. DNA of the CDR3: TGTGCCAGCTCACAGGGACAGGAAGTGACCCAGTACTTC. Amino acid sequence: CASSQGQEVTQYF. The full variable domain, with the rest looked up from reference TRBV18 and TRBJ2-5, is NAGVMQNPRHLVRRRGQEARLRCSPMKGHSHVYWYRQLPEEGLKFMVYLQKENIIDESGMPKERFSAEFPKEGPSILRIQQVVRGDSAAYFCASSQGQEVTQYFGPGTRLLVL.